Each of the 27 T cell receptor beta chains below was sequenced from the same sample in a study of blood T cells in healthy people across ages. For the second PCR, which ran for about 7 to 11 cycles, a sample-barcoded 5' primer and a J-beta primer mix were used. TCRdb fed the 5' RACE reads into MiXCR, producing one record per CDR3 protein. Of 800,000 to 950,000 distinct CDR3 sequences listed, about 48% are singletons. Sequencing was done on a sample of blood. The receptors shown here come from a man younger than 45 in good health.

The J gene is TRBJ2-1, the V gene TRBV20-1, with D perhaps TRBD1 (6 bases). CDR3 length equals 15 residues. CDR1 is DFQATT, CDR2 SNEGSKA, per germline (reference sequence). The V and J ends lost 3 bases and 4 bases respectively, with 16 bases between them. This CDR3 reads CSASVDRSGYNEQFF. Written as DNA, the CDR3 is TGCAGTGCTAGCGTGGACAGATCAGGGTACAATGAGCAGTTCTTC.

The chain has TRBV7-9 and TRBJ2-1; D unresolved. This CDR3 region has 14 residues. CDR1 and CDR2 from the germline V gene are SEHNR and FQNEAQ (reference sequence). V was shortened by 5 bases and J by 4 bases, with 12 bases between the two germline ends. CDR3 nucleotides: TGTGCCAGCAGCCCCCGACGATCGTACAATGAGCAGTTCTTC. Protein: CASSPRRSYNEQFF.

The chain combines TRBV12-3 or TRBV12-4 with TRBJ2-5; TRBD1 or TRBD2 may be the D gene (5 bases each). V was trimmed by 3 bases and J by 9 bases, leaving 11 bases between them. This CDR3 spans 12 amino acids. The CDR3 region has the DNA TGTGCCAGCAGTTTCTCGGGGCCTGCCCAGTACTTC. Translation gives CASSFSGPAQYF.

The V and J genes are TRBV6-1 and TRBJ2-3; D call uncertain. Trimming stripped 4 bases from V and 2 bases from J, with 13 bases between. The CDR3 is made up of 15 amino acids. In germline, CDR1 is MNHNS, CDR2 SASEGT. The CDR3 reads CASSVVQLPTDTQYF. The CDR3 nucleotides are TGTGCCAGCAGTGTCGTACAGCTCCCCACAGATACGCAGTATTTT.

This rearrangement joins TRBV12-3 or TRBV12-4 to TRBJ2-7; D is uncertain. TRBJ2-4 matches the DNA end more closely, so the J call is doubtful. The CDR3 loop spans 12 amino acids. The CDR3 bases are TGTGCCAGCAGACCCGACGGAAACATTCAGTACTTC. Translating gives CASRPDGNIQYF.

This clonotype has only a few counts. V usage is TRBV5-1 and J usage is TRBJ2-1, with TRBD1 matching over 8 bases. The CDR3 is made up of 15 amino acids. Germline CDR1 is SGHRS and CDR2 is YFSETQ. V was clipped by 4 bases and J by 4 bases; unmatched bases: 7. The DNA for the CDR3 is TGCGCCAGCAGCACACAGGGACAGGAGTACAATGAGCAGTTCTTC. It translates to CASSTQGQEYNEQFF.

The gene calls are TRBV6-5 and TRBJ2-1; D might be TRBD2 (5 bases). CDR3 length equals 14 residues. Germline V gene data show CDR1 as MNHEY and CDR2 as SVGAGI. Trimming cost V 0 bases and J 7 bases, with 10 bases left between them. The CDR3 sequence is CASSYSLSGNEQFF. The DNA for the CDR3 is TGTGCCAGCAGTTACTCGTTATCGGGGAATGAGCAGTTCTTC.

The chain has TRBV6-6 and TRBJ2-7; TRBD1 matches 7 bases. V trimming: 6 bases; J trimming: 0 bases; junction bases outside the gene matches: 5. Germline CDR1 reads MNHNY; CDR2 reads SVGAGI (reference sequence). The CDR3 runs 14 residues. CDR3 sequence reads: CASSPQGISYEQYF. CDR3 in DNA: TGTGCCAGCAGCCCACAGGGGATCTCCTACGAGCAGTACTTC.

The gene calls are TRBV29-1 and TRBJ2-3; D could derive from TRBD1 or TRBD2 (5 bases each). V was trimmed by 3 bases and J by 3 bases, leaving 16 bases between them. This CDR3 has 15 residues. Per germline, CDR1 SQVTM and CDR2 ANQGSEA. The CDR3 nucleotides are TGCAGCGTTGAGGACCGGGACGCGCGAACAGATACGCAGTATTTT. Amino acid sequence: CSVEDRDARTDTQYF.

The chain recombines TRBV18 with TRBJ2-1; TRBD1 matches 9 bases. The CDR3 totals 16 residues. Germline trimming cut 0 bases from V and 5 bases from J; bases unmatched to any gene: 5. Germline values: CDR1 KGHSH, CDR2 LQKENI. CDR3 DNA sequence: TGTGCCAGCTCACCACCGGGGACAGGGTTAAACAATGAGCAGTTCTTC. Amino acid sequence: CASSPPGTGLNNEQFF.

The V and J genes are TRBV11-3 and TRBJ2-1, with 14 bases lining up with TRBD2. V shed 2 bases and J 8 bases; nucleotides not matched to a gene: 5. CDR3 length: 16 amino acids. The germline CDR1 and CDR2 sequences are SGHNT and YENEEA. The CDR3 protein is CASSLTRLAGGYEQFF. In DNA, the CDR3 is TGTGCCAGCAGCTTAACCCGACTAGCGGGGGGGTATGAGCAGTTCTTC.

The V and J genes are TRBV11-2 and TRBJ2-1; 12 nucleotides agree with TRBD2. The J call may not be correct, given that the DNA end is closer to TRBJ2-7. This CDR3 contains 17 residues. Germline values: CDR1 SGHAT, CDR2 FQNNGV. CDR3 coding DNA: TGTGCCAGCAGCTCCGGACTAGCGGGAAGGTCCTACAATGGGCAGTACTTC. Translated, it gives CASSSGLAGRSYNGQYF.

CDR3 in DNA: TGTGCCATCAGTCAAGGACAGGTCTATCTCTCCTACGAGCAGTACTTC. It codes for CAISQGQVYLSYEQYF. This chain uses TRBV10-3 with TRBJ2-7, with TRBD1 matching over 7 bases. Unmatched junction bases numbered 10, after V lost 5 bases and J lost 0 bases. The germline V gene has CDR1 ENHRY and CDR2 SYGVKD. The CDR3 is 16 amino acids.

This clonotype was detected only a few times. The rearrangement links TRBV7-2 to TRBJ2-3; the match to TRBD2 covers 12 bases. Germline values: CDR1 SGHTA, CDR2 FQGNSA. The CDR3 is made up of 14 amino acids. V was pared by 10 bases and J by 6 bases, with 8 bases of the junction left unmatched. Written as DNA, the CDR3 is TGTGCCACCTCTAGCGGGGGGGCTCCCGATACGCAGTATTTT. Its protein is CATSSGGAPDTQYF.

About this clonotype itself: This may come from a read error, since a much larger clone is one base off. This chain connects TRBV20-1 to TRBJ2-7, with 10 bases identical to TRBD1. The CDR3 covers 17 residues. V lost 6 bases, J lost 5 bases, and 19 bases stayed unmatched. Germline V gene data show CDR1 as DFQATT and CDR2 as SNEGSKA (reference sequence). CDR3 in DNA: TGCAGTGCCACTTCCGGGACAGGGGTAGGAGGATTAGACGAGCAGTACTTC. The encoded protein is CSATSGTGVGGLDEQYF.

This clonotype was seen only a few times. This chain links TRBV6-5 with TRBJ1-2, with TRBD1 as a possible D gene (6 bases). Trimming shortened V by 3 bases and J by 12 bases, and 17 bases separated the two germline ends. This CDR3 has 13 residues. Germline V gene sequence: CDR1 MNHEY, CDR2 SVGAGI. In DNA, the CDR3 is TGTGCCAGCAGTTATTCCGGGGGCAGTGGGGACACCTTC. This codes for CASSYSGGSGDTF.

The table lists this clonotype with many counts. The V gene is TRBV29-1, the J gene TRBJ2-7, with 10 bases matching TRBD1. V was clipped by 3 bases and J by 5 bases; unmatched bases: 4. The CDR3 is 13 residues long. Germline-derived CDR1 and CDR2 are SQVTM and ANQGSEA. The CDR3 bases are TGCAGCGTTGAGGGGACAGGGGTCCACGAGCAGTACTTC. Protein sequence: CSVEGTGVHEQYF.

The chain links TRBV20-1 to TRBJ1-2, with D hard to call. The ends were cut back, 5 bases at V and 4 bases at J, with 14 bases in the middle. Germline CDR1 reads DFQATT; CDR2 reads SNEGSKA (reference sequence). The CDR3 is 13 amino acids. The CDR3 loop is CSAATPDSYGYTF. The CDR3 nucleotides read TGCAGTGCTGCCACTCCTGATAGCTATGGCTACACCTTC.

This clonotype occurred a few times. J is TRBJ2-1 and V is TRBV4-2, with D perhaps matching TRBD1 (5 bases). The germline V gene encodes CDR1 LGHNA and CDR2 YNFKEQ. The CDR3 consists of 13 residues. V shed 2 bases and J shed 9 bases, with 11 bases lying between them. The CDR3 DNA follows: TGTGCCAGCAGCCAACTGGACAACCTTGAGCAGTTCTTC. The encoded protein is CASSQLDNLEQFF.

This clonotype showed up just once. The chain carries TRBV24-1 and TRBJ2-1; tentatively, D is TRBD2 (6 bases). Germline V gene sequence: CDR1 KGHDR, CDR2 SFDVKD. This CDR3 comprises 17 residues. Trimming shortened V by 0 bases and J by 6 bases, and 17 bases separated the two germline ends. CDR3 sequence reads: CATSDLQSGRGANEQFF. The CDR3 DNA sequence: TGTGCCACCAGTGATTTGCAAAGTGGGCGCGGGGCCAATGAGCAGTTCTTC.

This sequence joins TRBV12-3 or TRBV12-4 and TRBJ2-3; the D gene is possibly TRBD2 (7 bases). V was clipped by 0 bases and J by 14 bases, with 27 bases between them. CDR3 length: 17 amino acids. CDR3 DNA sequence: TGTGCCAGCAGTTTAGCGCGGGCCAGGGGAGGGCACAGATACGCGTATTTT. This encodes CASSLARARGGHRYAYF.

On this clonotype: The junction shows a germline mismatch at one end, possibly a read error. The chain is built from TRBV5-1 and TRBJ2-1; 7 nucleotides match TRBD1. Germline V lookup: CDR1 SGHRS, CDR2 YFSETQ. The CDR3 is made up of 14 amino acids. Here the CDR3 reads CTSSRDRLYNEQFF. The CDR3 region has the DNA TGCACCAGCTCCCGGGACAGACTTTACAATGAGCAGTTCTTC. Using reference TRBV5-1 and TRBJ2-1 for the parts outside the CDR3, the full variable domain is KAGVTQTPRYLIKTRGQQVTLSCSPISGHRSVSWYQQTPGQGLQFLFEYFSETQRNKGNFPGRFSGRQFSNSRSEMNVSTLELGDSALYLCTSSRDRLYNEQFFGPGTRLTVL.

This rearrangement joins TRBV5-6 to TRBJ1-5; D gene uncertain. V was cut by 4 bases and J by 0 bases, with 11 bases left in between. Germline V gene data show CDR1 as SGHDT and CDR2 as YYEEEE. The length of the CDR3 is 15 residues. CDR3 amino acids: CASSPHGLSNQPQHF. The DNA for the CDR3 is TGTGCCAGCAGCCCCCACGGGCTTAGCAATCAGCCCCAGCATTTT.

This clonotype was seen ten or more times. The CDR3 is CASSPRGGAGGELFF. In nucleotides, the CDR3 is TGTGCCAGCAGCCCCCGGGGAGGGGCTGGCGGGGAGCTGTTTTTT. The chain links TRBV3-1 to TRBJ2-2; 7 nucleotides agree with TRBD2. V dropped 4 bases and J dropped 7; count of bases not matched to a gene: 9. The CDR3 is 15 amino acids. Germline CDR1 is LGHDT and CDR2 is YNNKEL (reference sequence).

The chain has TRBV3-1 and TRBJ2-4; TRBD2 aligns across 15 bases. V lost 4 bases and J lost 6; bases outside the gene matches: 7. Germline V gene sequence: CDR1 LGHDT, CDR2 YNNKEL (reference sequence). The CDR3 sequence is 17 residues long. This CDR3 is CASSPWTSGGAGNIQYF. In nucleotides, the CDR3 is TGTGCCAGCAGCCCCTGGACTAGCGGGGGGGCCGGAAACATTCAGTACTTC.

This chain uses TRBV7-2 with TRBJ1-2; TRBD1 is a possible D gene (5 bases). Trimming left V 5 bases short and J 4 bases short, with 17 bases between. This CDR3 spans 15 amino acids. Germline loops: CDR1 SGHTA, CDR2 FQGNSA. CDR3 loop: CASSQTRGAGYGYTF. CDR3 sequence (DNA): TGTGCCAGCAGCCAGACGAGGGGCGCTGGCTATGGCTACACCTTC. The whole variable domain, filled in from reference TRBV7-2 and TRBJ1-2, reads GAGVSQSPSNKVTEKGKDVELRCDPISGHTALYWYRQSLGQGLEFLIYFQGNSAPDKSGLPSDRFSAERTGGSVSTLTIQRTQQEDSAVYLCASSQTRGAGYGYTFGSGTRLTVV.

For the CDR3, the DNA is TGTGCCAGTAGTATACGTGGGCAGGACCTACAAGAGACCCAGTACTTC. It is translated as CASSIRGQDLQETQYF. This chain uses TRBV19 with TRBJ2-5; no clear D. Germline assignment: CDR1 LNHDA and CDR2 SQIVND (reference sequence). This CDR3 contains 16 residues. V dropped 2 bases and J dropped 2 bases, with 15 bases sitting between them. Variable domain in full (rest from reference TRBV19 and TRBJ2-5): DGGITQSPKYLFRKEGQNVTLSCEQNLNHDAMYWYRQDPGQGLRLIYYSQIVNDFQKGDIAEGYSVSREKKESFPLTVTSAQKNPTAFYLCASSIRGQDLQETQYFGPGTRLLVL.